This T cell receptor (beta chain) was sequenced in a study of PD-1 blockade in mismatch repair-deficient tumors. Broader study findings: After pembrolizumab, tumor-resident clones rose rapidly, then generally contracted before radiologic responses.

All patients were mismatch repair deficient, assessed by either PCR or immunohistochemistry. This table comes from immunoSEQ multiplex PCR, and its TCRdb copy is limited to in-frame clones, with some not included. The sample lists roughly 120,000 clones, about 80% occurring once. Germline V CDR1 and CDR2: SGHDT, YYEEEE. V lost 2 bases, J lost 3 bases, and 9 bases lay in between. The CDR3 has 13 amino acids. As concerns this clone: Its antigen is unidentified.

The V and J genes are TRBV5-6 and TRBJ2-7; D not resolved. The sample consisted of peripheral blood, taken more than 58 weeks after starting pembrolizumab. This sequence originates from an adult with mismatch repair-deficient cancer. CDR3 bases: TGTGCCAGCAGCTTAGGAGTTAACTACGAGCAGTACTTC. It encodes CASSLGVNYEQYF. Full variable domain (remainder filled in from reference TRBV5-6 and TRBJ2-7): DAGVTQSPTHLIKTRGQQVTLRCSPKSGHDTVSWYQQALGQGPQFIFQYYEEEERQRGNFPDRFSGHQFPNYSSELNVNALLLGDSALYLCASSLGVNYEQYFGPGTRLTVT.